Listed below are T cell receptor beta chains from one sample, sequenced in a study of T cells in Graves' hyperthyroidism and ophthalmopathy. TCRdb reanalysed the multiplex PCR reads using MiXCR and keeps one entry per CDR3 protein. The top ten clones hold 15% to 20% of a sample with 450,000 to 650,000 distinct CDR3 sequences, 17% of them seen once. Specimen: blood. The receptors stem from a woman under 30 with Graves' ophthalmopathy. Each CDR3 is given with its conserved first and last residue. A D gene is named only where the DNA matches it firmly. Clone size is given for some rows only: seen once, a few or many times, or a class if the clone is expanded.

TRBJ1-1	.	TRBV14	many	TGTGCCAGCAGCCCAGGGAGGACGATGCGTGGAACTGAAGCTTTCTTT	CASSPGRTMRGTEAFF
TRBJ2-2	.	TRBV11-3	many	TGTGCCAGCTCCCAGGGGAGATCCGGCAACACCGGGGAGCTGTTTTTT	CASSQGRSGNTGELFF
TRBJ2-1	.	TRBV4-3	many	TGCGCCAGCAGCACACCCTTTGGGGAGCAGTTCTTC	CASSTPFGEQFF
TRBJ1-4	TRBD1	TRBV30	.	TGTGCCTGGAGTCGGAGGGGACAGGGAATGGAAAAACTGTTTTTT	CAWSRRGQGMEKLFF
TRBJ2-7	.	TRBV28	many	TGTGCCAGCAGTTTAAGTACCTCCGAGCAGTACTTC	CASSLSTSEQYF
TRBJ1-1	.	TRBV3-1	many	TGTGCCAGCAAGACAGGTCCGAACACTGAAGCTTTCTTT	CASKTGPNTEAFF
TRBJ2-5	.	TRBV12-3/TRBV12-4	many	TGTGCCAGCACAAAGGAGACCCAGTACTTC	CASTKETQYF
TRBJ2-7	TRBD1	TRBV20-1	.	TGCAGTGGCGAGGGACAGGGAGGCCACGAGCAGTACTTC	CSGEGQGGHEQYF
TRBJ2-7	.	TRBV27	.	TGTGCCAGCAGTTTTGACGTGGGGAATCCCTACGAGCAGTACTTC	CASSFDVGNPYEQYF
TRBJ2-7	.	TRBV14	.	TGTGCCAGCAGCCCGGACGGGACCTACGAGCAGTACTTC	CASSPDGTYEQYF
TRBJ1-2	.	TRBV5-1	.	TGCGCCAGCAGCTTGGATAGGATTCAGAGTGGCTACACCTTC	CASSLDRIQSGYTF
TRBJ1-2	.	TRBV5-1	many	TGCGCCAGCAGCTTGGTCCAGTCTTATGGCTACACCTTC	CASSLVQSYGYTF
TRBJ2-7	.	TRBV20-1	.	TGCCGCGGGCCCATCGTCTACGAGCAGTACTTC	CRGPIVYEQYF
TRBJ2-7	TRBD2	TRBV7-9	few	TGTGCCAGCAGCCCGCACTCCGGGACTAGCGGGAGGAACGACGAGCAGTACTTC	CASSPHSGTSGRNDEQYF
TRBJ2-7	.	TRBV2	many	TGTGCCAGCAGTGTCGGGATCTACGAGCAGTACTTC	CASSVGIYEQYF
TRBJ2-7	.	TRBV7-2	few	TGTGCCAGCAGCTTAGCGGGTACCGCAGGGAAACCCTACGAGCAGTACTTC	CASSLAGTAGKPYEQYF
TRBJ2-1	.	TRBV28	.	TGTGCCAGCAGTCGACCCGCTGGGTCCAGCTCCTACAATGAGCAGTTCTTC	CASSRPAGSSSYNEQFF
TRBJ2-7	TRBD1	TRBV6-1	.	TGTGCCAGCAGAGACGACAGGGGGAGATACGAGCAGTACTTC	CASRDDRGRYEQYF
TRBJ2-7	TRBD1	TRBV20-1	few	TGCAGTGCTAGAATGAACTCCGGGACAGGGAGCTCCTACGAGCAGTACTTC	CSARMNSGTGSSYEQYF
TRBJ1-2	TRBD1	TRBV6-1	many	TGTGCCAGCAGTCCAAACAGGGGGCATTATGGCTACACCTTC	CASSPNRGHYGYTF
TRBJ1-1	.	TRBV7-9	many	TGTGCCAGCAGAAGCTGGAAGGGGAAAACTGAAGCTTTCTTT	CASRSWKGKTEAFF
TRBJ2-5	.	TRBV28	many	TGTGCCAGCAGTCCAAATAGTGGGATCCGGACCCAGTACTTC	CASSPNSGIRTQYF
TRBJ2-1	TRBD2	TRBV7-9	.	TGTGCCAGCAGCTCCACCCGCGGCGCTAGCGGGGGGGGTGAGCAGTTCTTC	CASSSTRGASGGGEQFF
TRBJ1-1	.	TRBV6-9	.	TGTGCCAGCAGTTGGAGGACTGCCACTGAAGCTTTCTTT	CASSWRTATEAFF
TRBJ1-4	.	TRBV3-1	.	TGTGCCAGCAGCGTCCAGGCAGGAGGAAAACTGTTTTTT	CASSVQAGGKLFF
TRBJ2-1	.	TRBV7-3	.	TGTGCCAGCGCACCGGGCCTCGGGGGCGATGAGCAGTTCTTC	CASAPGLGGDEQFF
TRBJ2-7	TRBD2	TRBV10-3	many	TGTGCCATCAGGGGGACTAGCGGGAGAGTAGGCGAGCAGTACTTC	CAIRGTSGRVGEQYF
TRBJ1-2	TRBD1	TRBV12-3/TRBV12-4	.	TGTGCCAGCAGGTCGGGGACAGGAGCTAACTATGGCTACACCTTC	CASRSGTGANYGYTF
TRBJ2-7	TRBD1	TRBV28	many	TGTGCCAGCAGTCGACAGGGGGCCTCCTACGAGCAGTACTTC	CASSRQGASYEQYF
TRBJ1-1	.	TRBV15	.	TGTGCCACCAGCAGAGAGGGGGCGGGTGAAGCTTTCTTT	CATSREGAGEAFF
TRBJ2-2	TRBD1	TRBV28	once	TGTGCCAGCAGTTTGGAACAGGGGGCGGGGGAGGCCGGGGAGCTGTTTTTT	CASSLEQGAGEAGELFF
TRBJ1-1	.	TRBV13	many	TGTGCCAGCAGCTTGTATGGGAGGGAAGCTTTCTTT	CASSLYGREAFF
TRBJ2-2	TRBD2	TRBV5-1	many	TGCGCCAGCAGCTTGGTGGGACTAGCGGGCACCGGGGAGCTGTTTTTT	CASSLVGLAGTGELFF
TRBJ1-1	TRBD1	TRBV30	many	TGTGCCTGGAGACGCTCGGGACAGCCTGACTTCTTT	CAWRRSGQPDFF
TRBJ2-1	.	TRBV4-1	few	TGCGCCAGCAGCCAAGGGCCCGGGACCAATGAGCAGTTCTTC	CASSQGPGTNEQFF
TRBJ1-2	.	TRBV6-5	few	TGTGCCAGCAGTTACTCTCAGGTCGGGGCTGGCTACACCTTC	CASSYSQVGAGYTF
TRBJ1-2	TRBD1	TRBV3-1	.	TGTGCCAGCAGCCAGGGACAGGGGGGTAGTGGCTACACCTTC	CASSQGQGGSGYTF
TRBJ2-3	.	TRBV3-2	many	TGTGCCAGCAGCCAAGATCTTGCAGGGGAAGGACCAAAAGCAGATACGCAGTATTTT	CASSQDLAGEGPKADTQYF
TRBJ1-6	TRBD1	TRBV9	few	TGTGCCAGCAGCGCTTGGGACAGGGTGGATTCACCCCTCCACTTT	CASSAWDRVDSPLHF
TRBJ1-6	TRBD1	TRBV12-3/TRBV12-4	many	TGTGCCAGCAGACCGCGACAGGGTGGTAATTCACCCCTCCACTTT	CASRPRQGGNSPLHF
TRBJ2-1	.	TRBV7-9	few	TGTGCCAGCAGCTTACAGGGCCCCAATGAGCAGTTCTTC	CASSLQGPNEQFF
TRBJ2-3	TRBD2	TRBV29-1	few	TGCAGCGTTGAACCCGTTAGCGGGGGAAACACAGATACGCAGTATTTT	CSVEPVSGGNTDTQYF
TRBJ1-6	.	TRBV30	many	TGTGCCTGGACGACCGGGGTGACCTATAATTCACCCCTCCACTTT	CAWTTGVTYNSPLHF
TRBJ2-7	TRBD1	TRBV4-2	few	TGTGCCAGCAGCACAGGGGGTTGGGCCTACGAGCAGTACTTC	CASSTGGWAYEQYF
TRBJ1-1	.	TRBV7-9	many	TGTGCCAGCAGCCGAGACACTCTGGCCACTGAAGCTTTCTTT	CASSRDTLATEAFF
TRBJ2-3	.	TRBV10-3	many	TGTGCCATCAGTGAGTCGAAAGGGATGCGAGAAAAAGATACGCAGTATTTT	CAISESKGMREKDTQYF
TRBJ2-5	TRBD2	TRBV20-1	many	TGCAGTGCTAGAGTCAGTGGGAGGGCCCAAGAGACCCAGTACTTC	CSARVSGRAQETQYF
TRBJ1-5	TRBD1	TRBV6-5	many	TGTGCCAGCAGTTCAGGACAGGGCCATCAGCCCCAGCATTTT	CASSSGQGHQPQHF